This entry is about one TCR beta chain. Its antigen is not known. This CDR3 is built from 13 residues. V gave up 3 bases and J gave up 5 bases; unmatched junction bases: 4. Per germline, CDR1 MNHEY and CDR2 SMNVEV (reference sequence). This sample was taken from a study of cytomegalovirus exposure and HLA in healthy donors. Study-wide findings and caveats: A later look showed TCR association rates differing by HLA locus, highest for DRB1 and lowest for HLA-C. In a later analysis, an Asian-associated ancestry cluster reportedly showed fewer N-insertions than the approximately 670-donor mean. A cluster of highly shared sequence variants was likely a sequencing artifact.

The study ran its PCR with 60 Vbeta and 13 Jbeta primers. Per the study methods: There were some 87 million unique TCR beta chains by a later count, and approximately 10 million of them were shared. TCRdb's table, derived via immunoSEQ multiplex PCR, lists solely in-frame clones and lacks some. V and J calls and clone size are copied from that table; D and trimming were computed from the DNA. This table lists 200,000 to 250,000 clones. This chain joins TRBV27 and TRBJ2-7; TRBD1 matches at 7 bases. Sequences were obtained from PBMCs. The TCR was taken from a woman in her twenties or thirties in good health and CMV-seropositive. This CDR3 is CASSFTTGHEQYF. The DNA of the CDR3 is TGTGCCAGCAGTTTTACGACAGGGCACGAGCAGTACTTC.